The rows below give T cell receptor beta chains drawn from one sample of a study of cytomegalovirus exposure and HLA in healthy donors. Here immunoSEQ multiplex PCR was the method, and the copy in TCRdb shows in-frame clones only, minus some. The sample has some 130,000 clones, around three quarters seen once. The sequenced sample was PBMCs. The receptors originated from a man younger than 40 in good health. Each CDR3 is given with its conserved first and last residue. Clone sizes are given selectively: once, few, many, or a class where the clone is expanded.

clone size,V gene,CDR3 protein
.,TRBV27,CASSLTGTSLSEQFF
.,TRBV18,CASSPEGTEAFF
few,TRBV7-2,CASSLEGTSGRFYNEQFF
.,TRBV20-1,CRGTDNNEQFF
.,TRBV19,CASSPQHQTNEKLFF
.,TRBV29-1,CSVAREGNEQYF
.,TRBV19,CASSIREGNQPQHF
.,TRBV20-1,CSARGGGAFF
.,TRBV6-1,CASSPGTRETQYF
.,TRBV6-5,CASSEREHGELFF
.,TRBV11-3,CASSPGQRGQETQYF
.,TRBV2,CASKDRNYGYTF
.,TRBV5-1,CASSPGAGSQETQYF
.,TRBV6-5,CATHTTGSSYEQYF
.,TRBV6-1,CVPPARRFPRGELFF
.,TRBV28,CASKGGQRPQHF
few,TRBV7-6,CASSTDSYEQYF
.,TRBV7-9,CASSPSGGEQYF
.,TRBV19,CASSISTLAENIQYF
few,TRBV11-3,CASSSRGDGYTF
.,TRBV7-9,CASSHPPGEGTEAFF
.,TRBV4-1,CASSQDLGGETQYF
once,TRBV30,CAWSTGSSSNQPQHF
once,TRBV5-8,CAKRGGGTEAFF
.,TRBV28,CASSFPGTGELFF
.,TRBV7-2,CASSPEGLARDEQFF
.,TRBV11-2,CASSLDTGGLAGELFF
.,TRBV2,CASSTRGTYTDTQYF
.,TRBV18,CASSPTSQGRHTEAFF
.,TRBV6-4,CASSSRETPDTQYF
.,TRBV7-2,CASSWRTGGVETQYF
.,TRBV29-1,CSAGTGGEQYF
.,TRBV5-5,CASSLVVDTQYF
.,TRBV4-1,CASRPVTGSSGANVLTF
.,TRBV5-1,CASSLGDRGVETQYF
.,TRBV23-1,CASNLDWQIEQYF
few,TRBV19,CASNRPGQGRDTEAFF
.,TRBV30,CAWTITDTQYF
.,TRBV15,CATSRVSTRGGNTEAFF
.,TRBV9,CASSPWGGPETQYF
once,TRBV2,CASSTDGGGGAFF
.,TRBV5-1,CASSLEAARGTDTQYF
once,TRBV27,CASSQGGFANTGELFF
.,TRBV6-1,CASSERRLPSWEQYF